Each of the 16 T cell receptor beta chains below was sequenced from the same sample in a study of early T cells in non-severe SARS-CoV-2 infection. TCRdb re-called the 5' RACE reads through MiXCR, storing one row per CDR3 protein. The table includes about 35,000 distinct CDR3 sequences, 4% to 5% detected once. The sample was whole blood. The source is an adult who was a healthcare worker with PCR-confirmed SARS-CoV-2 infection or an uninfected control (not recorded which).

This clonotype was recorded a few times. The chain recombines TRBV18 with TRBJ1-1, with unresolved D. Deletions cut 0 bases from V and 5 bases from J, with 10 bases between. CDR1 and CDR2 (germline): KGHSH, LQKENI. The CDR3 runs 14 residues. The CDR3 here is CASSPPSGLTEAFF. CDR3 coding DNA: TGTGCCAGCTCACCACCGTCAGGATTGACTGAAGCTTTCTTT. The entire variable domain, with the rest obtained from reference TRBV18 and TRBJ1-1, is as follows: NAGVMQNPRHLVRRRGQEARLRCSPMKGHSHVYWYRQLPEEGLKFMVYLQKENIIDESGMPKERFSAEFPKEGPSILRIQQVVRGDSAAYFCASSPPSGLTEAFFGQGTRLTVV.

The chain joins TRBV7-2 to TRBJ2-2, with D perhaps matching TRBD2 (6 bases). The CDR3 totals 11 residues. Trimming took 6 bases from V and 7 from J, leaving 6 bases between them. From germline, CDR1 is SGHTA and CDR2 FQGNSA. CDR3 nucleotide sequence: TGTGCCAGCAGGCGGGACGGGGAGCTGTTTTTT. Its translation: CASRRDGELFF.

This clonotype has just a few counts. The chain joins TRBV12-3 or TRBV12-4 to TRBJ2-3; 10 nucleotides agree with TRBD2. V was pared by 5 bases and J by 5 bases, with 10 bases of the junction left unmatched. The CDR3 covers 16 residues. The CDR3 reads CASSPERGGPGDTQYF. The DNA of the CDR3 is TGTGCCAGCAGTCCGGAGCGGGGGGGTCCGGGAGATACGCAGTATTTT.

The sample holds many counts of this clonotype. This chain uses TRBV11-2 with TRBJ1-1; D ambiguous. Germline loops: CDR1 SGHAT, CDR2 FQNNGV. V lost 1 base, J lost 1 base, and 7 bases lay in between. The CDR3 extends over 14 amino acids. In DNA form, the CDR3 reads TGTGCCAGCAGCTTAGTACAACGGAACACTGAAGCTTTCTTT. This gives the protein CASSLVQRNTEAFF.

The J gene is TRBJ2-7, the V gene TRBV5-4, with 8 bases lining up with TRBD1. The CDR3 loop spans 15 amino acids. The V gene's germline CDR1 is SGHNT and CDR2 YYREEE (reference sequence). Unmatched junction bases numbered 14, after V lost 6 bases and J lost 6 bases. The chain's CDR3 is CASNPGGRGLVEQYF. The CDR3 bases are TGTGCCAGCAACCCCGGTGGCAGGGGGCTTGTCGAGCAGTACTTC.

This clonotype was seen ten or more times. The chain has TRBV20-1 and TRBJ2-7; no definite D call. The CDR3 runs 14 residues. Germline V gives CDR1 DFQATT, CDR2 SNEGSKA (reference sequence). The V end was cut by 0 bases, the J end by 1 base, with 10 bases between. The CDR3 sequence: CSARDGLGSYEQYF. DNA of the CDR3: TGCAGTGCTAGAGATGGGTTGGGGTCCTACGAGCAGTACTTC.

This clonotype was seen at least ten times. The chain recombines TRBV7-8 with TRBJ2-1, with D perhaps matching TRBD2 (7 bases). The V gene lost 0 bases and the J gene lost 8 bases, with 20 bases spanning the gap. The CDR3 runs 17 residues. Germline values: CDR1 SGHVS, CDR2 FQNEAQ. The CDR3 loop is CASSLAVWRGTTDEQFF. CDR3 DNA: TGTGCCAGCAGCTTAGCGGTATGGAGGGGGACTACGGATGAGCAGTTCTTC.

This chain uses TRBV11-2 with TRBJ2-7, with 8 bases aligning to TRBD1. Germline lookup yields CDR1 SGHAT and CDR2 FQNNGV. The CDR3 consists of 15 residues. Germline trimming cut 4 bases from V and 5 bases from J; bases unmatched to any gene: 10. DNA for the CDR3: TGTGCCAGCAGCTCCCCTCAGGGGGCCTTTCACGAGCAGTACTTC. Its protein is CASSSPQGAFHEQYF.

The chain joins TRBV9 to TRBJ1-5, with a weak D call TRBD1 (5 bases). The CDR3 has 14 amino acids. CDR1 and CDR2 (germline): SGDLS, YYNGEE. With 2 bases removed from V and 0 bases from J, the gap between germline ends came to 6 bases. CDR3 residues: CASSVDSSNQPQHF. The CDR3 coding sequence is TGTGCCAGCAGCGTTGACAGTAGCAATCAGCCCCAGCATTTT.

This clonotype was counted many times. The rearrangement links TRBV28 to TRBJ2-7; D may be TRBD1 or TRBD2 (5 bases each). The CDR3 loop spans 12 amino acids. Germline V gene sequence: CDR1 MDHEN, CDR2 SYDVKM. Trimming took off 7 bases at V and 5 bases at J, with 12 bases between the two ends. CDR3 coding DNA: TGTGCCAGCACGGGACGACTACACGAGCAGTACTTC. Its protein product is CASTGRLHEQYF.

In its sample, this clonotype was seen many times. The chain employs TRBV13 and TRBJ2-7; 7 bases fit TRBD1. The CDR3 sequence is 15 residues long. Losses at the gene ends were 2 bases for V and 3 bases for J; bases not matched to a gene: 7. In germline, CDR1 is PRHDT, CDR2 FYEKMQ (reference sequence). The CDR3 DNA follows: TGTGCCAGCAGCTTATCCCGACAGGGAATCTACGAGCAGTACTTC. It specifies CASSLSRQGIYEQYF. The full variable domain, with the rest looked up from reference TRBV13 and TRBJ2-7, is AAGVIQSPRHLIKEKRETATLKCYPIPRHDTVYWYQQGPGQDPQFLISFYEKMQSDKGSIPDRFSAQQFSDYHSELNMSSLELGDSALYFCASSLSRQGIYEQYFGPGTRLTVT.

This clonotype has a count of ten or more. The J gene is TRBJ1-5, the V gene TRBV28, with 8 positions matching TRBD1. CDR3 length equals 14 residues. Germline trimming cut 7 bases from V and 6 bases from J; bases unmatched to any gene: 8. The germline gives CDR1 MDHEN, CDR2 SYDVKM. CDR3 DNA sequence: TGTGCCAGCACCCGGGACAGGTCGAGTCAGCCCCAGCATTTT. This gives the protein CASTRDRSSQPQHF.

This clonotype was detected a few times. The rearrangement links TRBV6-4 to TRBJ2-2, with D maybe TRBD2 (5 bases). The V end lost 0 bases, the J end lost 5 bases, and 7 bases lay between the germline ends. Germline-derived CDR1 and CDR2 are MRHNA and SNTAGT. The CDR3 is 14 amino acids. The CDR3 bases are TGTGCCAGCAGTGACTCAGGAGGTACCGGGGAGCTGTTTTTT. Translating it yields CASSDSGGTGELFF.

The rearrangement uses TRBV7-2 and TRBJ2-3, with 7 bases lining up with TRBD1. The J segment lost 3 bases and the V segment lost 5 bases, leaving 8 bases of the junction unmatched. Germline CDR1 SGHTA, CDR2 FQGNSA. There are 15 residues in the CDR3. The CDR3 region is CASSPTGQVTDTQYF. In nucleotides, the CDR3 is TGTGCCAGCAGCCCAACAGGACAGGTGACAGATACGCAGTATTTT.

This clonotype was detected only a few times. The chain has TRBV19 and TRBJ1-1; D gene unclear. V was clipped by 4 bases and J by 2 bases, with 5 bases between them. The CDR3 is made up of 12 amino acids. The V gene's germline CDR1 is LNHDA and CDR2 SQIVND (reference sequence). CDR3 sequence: CASSKVNTEAFF. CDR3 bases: TGTGCCAGTAGTAAGGTTAACACTGAAGCTTTCTTT.

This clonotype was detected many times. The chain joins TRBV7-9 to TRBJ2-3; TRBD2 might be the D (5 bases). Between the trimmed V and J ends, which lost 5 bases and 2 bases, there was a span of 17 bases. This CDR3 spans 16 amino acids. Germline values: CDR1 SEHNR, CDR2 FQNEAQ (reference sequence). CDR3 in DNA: TGTGCCAGCAGCCAAGTAGACTACCCTAACACAGATACGCAGTATTTT. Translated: CASSQVDYPNTDTQYF.